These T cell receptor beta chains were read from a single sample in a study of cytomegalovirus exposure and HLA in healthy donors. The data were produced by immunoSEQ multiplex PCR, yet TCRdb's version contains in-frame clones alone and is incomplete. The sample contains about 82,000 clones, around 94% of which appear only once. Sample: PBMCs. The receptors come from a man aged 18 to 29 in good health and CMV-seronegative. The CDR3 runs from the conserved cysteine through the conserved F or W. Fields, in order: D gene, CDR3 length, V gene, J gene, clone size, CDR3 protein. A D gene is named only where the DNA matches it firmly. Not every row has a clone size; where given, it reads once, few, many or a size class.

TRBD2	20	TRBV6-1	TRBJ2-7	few	CASSDVREGVIRHEVYEQYF
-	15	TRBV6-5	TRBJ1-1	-	CASSPQLLNSRMAFF
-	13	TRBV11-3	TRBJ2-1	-	CASSLVGRNEQFF
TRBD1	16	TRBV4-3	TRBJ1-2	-	CASSQSGQASNYGYTF
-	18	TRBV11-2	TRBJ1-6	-	CASSLDYRAGTGNSPLHF
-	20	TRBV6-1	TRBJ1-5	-	CASSDLRTEKPGRYNQPQHF
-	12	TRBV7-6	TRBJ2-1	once	CASSSGLFEQFF
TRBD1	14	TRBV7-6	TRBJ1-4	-	CASSLAPGGEKLFF
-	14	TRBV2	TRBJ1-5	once	CASAQGYSNQPQHF
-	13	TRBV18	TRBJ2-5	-	CASSPLAEETQYF
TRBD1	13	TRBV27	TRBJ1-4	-	CASSSGGGEKLFF